Each of the 29 T cell receptor beta chains below was sequenced from the same sample in a study of blood T cells in healthy people across ages. Then a second PCR, running about 6 to 12 cycles, was carried out with a sample-barcoded 5' primer and a J-beta primer mix. TCRdb called the 5' RACE reads again in MiXCR, with one record for every CDR3 protein. The table shows 750,000 to 950,000 distinct CDR3 sequences, with 25% to 35% occurring only once. The sample was also reused in another study, on T cells of mothers and their children.

The sample consisted of blood. The receptors originated from a woman in her thirties or forties in good health.

This clonotype was observed once. A read error is possible here, since a much larger clone lies one base away. The gene calls are TRBV11-2 and TRBJ2-4; 9 bases are a match to TRBD1. With V trimmed by 8 bases and J by 0 bases, 11 bases remained unmatched. The CDR3 extends over 17 amino acids. Germline assignment: CDR1 SGHAT and CDR2 FQNNGV. CDR3 in amino acids: CASGDGQGMLAKNIQYF. The CDR3 DNA reads as TGTGCCAGCGGCGACGGACAGGGGATGTTAGCCAAAAACATTCAGTACTTC.

To note about this clonotype: Its ends do not fully match the called genes, so a read error is possible. The chain couples TRBV7-8 to TRBJ2-6; D tentatively reads TRBD1 or TRBD2 (5 bases each). The germline V gene has CDR1 SGHVS and CDR2 FQNEAQ. There are 18 residues in the CDR3. The CDR3 protein is CASYNTRGRPSGANVQTF. In DNA form, the CDR3 reads TGTGCCAGCTACAACACACGGGGTAGACCCTCTGGGGCCAACGTCCAGACTTTC.

This clonotype was found a few times. This chain joins TRBV12-3 or TRBV12-4 and TRBJ1-4; possible D gene TRBD1, 5 bases. The CDR3 spans 15 residues. Trimming took off 4 bases at V and 7 bases at J, with 16 bases between the two ends. The chain's CDR3 is CASSSLTKGVEKLFF. In DNA, the CDR3 is TGTGCCAGCAGTTCCTTAACCAAAGGGGTTGAAAAACTGTTTTTT.

This clonotype was counted at least ten times. The chain links TRBV6-5 to TRBJ2-1, with TRBD1 matching over 10 bases. The germline gives CDR1 MNHEY, CDR2 SVGAGI. Germline trimming cut 1 base from V and 7 bases from J; bases unmatched to any gene: 7. The CDR3 extends over 16 amino acids. The CDR3: CASSYLGQGQGNEQFF. The CDR3, as DNA: TGTGCCAGCAGTTACTTGGGACAGGGGCAGGGGAATGAGCAGTTCTTC.

The rearrangement joins TRBV6-5 to TRBJ2-7, with D possibly being TRBD1 or TRBD2 (6 bases each). CDR3 length equals 13 residues. V shed 10 bases and J shed 2 bases, with 15 bases lying between them. CDR1 and CDR2 (germline): MNHEY, SVGAGI. The CDR3 DNA reads TGTGCCACCCCTAACAGGGAGGCCTACGAGCAGTACTTC. Its protein product is CATPNREAYEQYF.

This clonotype was seen only a few times. V usage is TRBV6-2 or TRBV6-3 and J usage is TRBJ2-1; TRBD2 matches 13 bases. The CDR3 runs to 18 residues. Germline loops: CDR1 MNHEY, CDR2 SVGEGT. The ends lost 6 bases at V and 4 bases at J; junction bases unmatched: 12. The CDR3 nucleotides read TGTGCCAGCAGAATGATGAGGACTAGCGGGGGCCAGTACAATGAGCAGTTCTTC. It specifies CASRMMRTSGGQYNEQFF.

Remarks on this clonotype: A junction boundary mismatches the germline segment, possibly from a read error. The rearrangement joins TRBV5-1 to TRBJ2-4; 8 positions agree with TRBD1. The CDR3 spans 14 residues. The germline V gene encodes CDR1 SGHRS and CDR2 YFSETQ. CDR3 in DNA: TGCGCCGGCAGCCCCAGGGGGCCGGAAAACATTCAGTACTTC. As protein: CAGSPRGPENIQYF.

This clonotype turned up a few times. In DNA form, the CDR3 reads TGCAGTGCTCTAGAGACAGGGGGCTATACCCACATCACGCTTGAAGCTTTCTTT. The encoded protein is CSALETGGYTHITLEAFF. This chain links TRBV20-1 with TRBJ1-1; 10 nucleotides agree with TRBD1. The germline CDR1 and CDR2 sequences are DFQATT and SNEGSKA (reference sequence). J gave up 7 bases and V 5 bases, and 22 bases lay outside the gene matches. This CDR3 is built from 18 residues.

The chain links TRBV5-5 to TRBJ2-1; 13 nucleotides align to TRBD2. V was pared by 5 bases and J by 5 bases, with 4 bases of the junction left unmatched. Germline V gene lookup returns CDR1 SGHKS and CDR2 YYEKEE (reference sequence). The CDR3 sequence is 15 residues long. CDR3 nucleotide sequence: TGTGCCAGCAGGGGACTAGCGGGGTCAGACAATGAGCAGTTCTTC. Translating gives CASRGLAGSDNEQFF.

About this clonotype itself: Being one base from a much bigger clone, this may be a read error. The rearrangement joins TRBV7-3 to TRBJ2-7; unclear D gene. Germline V lookup: CDR1 SGHTA, CDR2 FQGTGA. This CDR3 is built from 13 residues. The CDR3 sequence: CASSFTQDYGQYF. The CDR3 region has the DNA TGTGCCAGCAGCTTCACCCAGGATTACGGGCAGTACTTC.

This chain links TRBV24-1 with TRBJ2-1, with 7 bases identical to TRBD1. Germline V CDR1 and CDR2: KGHDR, SFDVKD. The CDR3 spans 18 residues. Losses at the gene ends were 0 bases for V and 5 bases for J; bases not matched to a gene: 12. The DNA for the CDR3 is TGTGCCACCAGTGATTTGCTGACAGGGCCAACCACCCACAATGAGCAGTTCTTC. Encoded protein: CATSDLLTGPTTHNEQFF.

This clonotype was recorded many times. Its ends do not fully match the called genes, so a read error is possible. This rearrangement joins TRBV12-3 or TRBV12-4 to TRBJ1-1, with no clear D. The CDR3 extends over 13 amino acids. CDR3 sequence reads: CASSLGRNTEAFF. The CDR3 DNA is TGTGCCAGCAGCTTAGGGAGGAACACTGAAGCTTTCTTT.

This clonotype was detected only a few times. This chain links TRBV4-1 with TRBJ1-5, with D unclear. V dropped 3 bases and J dropped 8 bases, with 20 bases sitting between them. The CDR3 runs to 16 residues. Germline loops: CDR1 MGHRA, CDR2 YSYEKL. CDR3 bases: TGCGCCAGCAGCCAGCTCCCTCCCCCCCTTGGGGAGCCCCAGCATTTT. Translating it yields CASSQLPPPLGEPQHF.

The genes are TRBV6-5 and TRBJ1-2; possible D gene TRBD1, 5 bases. This CDR3 spans 12 amino acids. Germline V CDR1 and CDR2: MNHEY, SVGAGI. Deletions cut 2 bases from V and 7 bases from J, with 8 bases between. The CDR3 DNA follows: TGTGCCAGCAGTTACGGACATAGTGGCTACACCTTC. Protein product: CASSYGHSGYTF.

The chain couples TRBV14 to TRBJ2-5; 7 bases fit TRBD2. The J call is uncertain, as TRBJ2-7 better fits the DNA end. The CDR3 runs to 15 residues. Germline V gene lookup returns CDR1 SGHDN and CDR2 FVKESK. The CDR3 nucleotides are TGTGCCAGCAGCCAAGGAGGCGGGGGAAGCTACGAGCAGTACTTC. This codes for CASSQGGGGSYEQYF.

The chain links TRBV7-2 to TRBJ1-1; TRBD1 matches at 8 bases. V was pared by 4 bases and J by 9 bases, with 4 bases of the junction left unmatched. CDR1 is SGHTA and CDR2 is FQGNSA in the germline V gene. CDR3 length equals 12 residues. The CDR3 sequence: CASSSQGAQAFF. CDR3 coding DNA: TGTGCCAGCAGCTCCCAGGGGGCGCAAGCTTTCTTT.

V gene TRBV18 combines with J gene TRBJ2-7; no definite D call. V gave up 0 bases and J gave up 1 base, with 7 bases separating them. This CDR3 has 14 amino acids. Per the germline V gene, CDR1 is KGHSH and CDR2 is LQKENI. In DNA, the CDR3 is TGTGCCAGCTCACCACCGATTAAGTCCTACGAGCAGTACTTC. It encodes CASSPPIKSYEQYF.

This clonotype was picked up many times. J is TRBJ2-5 and V is TRBV7-2; the D gene is possibly TRBD2 (5 bases). This CDR3 is 15 amino acids long. V lost 6 bases to trimming and J lost 2 bases, with 16 bases between them. Per germline, CDR1 SGHTA and CDR2 FQGNSA. The CDR3 here is CASRPTLAPQETQYF. The CDR3 region has the DNA TGTGCCAGCAGGCCCACCTTAGCGCCTCAAGAGACCCAGTACTTC.

In regard to this clonotype: A much bigger clone sits one base away, suggesting this may be a read error. The chain couples TRBV28 to TRBJ2-3, with a weak D call TRBD2 (5 bases). Germline values: CDR1 MDHEN, CDR2 SYDVKM. The CDR3 sequence is 12 residues long. Trimming left V 5 bases short and J 3 bases short, with 6 bases between. This CDR3 reads CASSGETDTQYF. The CDR3 nucleotides read TGTGCCAGCAGTGGGGAGACAGATACGCAGTATTTT.

This clonotype occurred a few times. This may be a read error: a much more frequent sequence differs by one nucleotide. Since the CDR3 does not end with the conserved phenylalanine or tryptophan, this likely comes from a read error. The V and J genes are TRBV9 and TRBJ2-7; a possible D gene is TRBD2 (5 bases). The CDR3 extends over 13 amino acids. V was trimmed by 5 bases and J by 2 bases, leaving 11 bases between them. The germline V gene encodes CDR1 SGDLS and CDR2 YYNGEE. CDR3 protein: CASSRGDAYEQYC. CDR3 DNA sequence: TGTGCCAGCAGTCGGGGTGACGCCTACGAGCAGTACTGC.

This chain links TRBV5-6 with TRBJ2-1; D perhaps matches TRBD2 (5 bases). The V gene lost 2 bases and the J gene lost 11 bases, with 8 bases spanning the gap. There are 11 residues in the CDR3. CDR1 SGHDT and CDR2 YYEEEE come from the germline V gene. In DNA form, the CDR3 reads TGTGCCAGCAGCTTCGGGGAGAAGCAGTTCTTC. Amino acids: CASSFGEKQFF. Filled out from reference TRBV5-6 and TRBJ2-1, the complete variable domain reads DAGVTQSPTHLIKTRGQQVTLRCSPKSGHDTVSWYQQALGQGPQFIFQYYEEEERQRGNFPDRFSGHQFPNYSSELNVNALLLGDSALYLCASSFGEKQFFGPGTRLTVL.

The table lists this clonotype with a few counts. The rearrangement joins TRBV4-3 to TRBJ1-1; 9 bases agree with TRBD1. The CDR3 runs 15 residues. Germline V gives CDR1 LGHNA, CDR2 YSLEER. Germline trimming cut 1 base from V and 0 bases from J; bases unmatched to any gene: 0. The CDR3 spells CASSQGDRVNTEAFF. The CDR3 nucleotides are TGCGCCAGCAGCCAAGGGGACAGGGTGAACACTGAAGCTTTCTTT.

This clonotype was recorded at least ten times. V gene TRBV5-6 combines with J gene TRBJ2-3, with D unclear. Trimming left V 2 bases short and J 7 bases short, with 8 bases between. The CDR3 extends over 12 amino acids. Per the germline V gene, CDR1 is SGHDT and CDR2 is YYEEEE. The CDR3 bases are TGTGCCAGCAGCTTACCCCCAAATACGCAGTATTTT. Its translation is CASSLPPNTQYF.

This clonotype has just one count. V and J are TRBV5-5 and TRBJ1-5; 7 nucleotides align to TRBD1. This CDR3 has 18 residues. Germline lookup yields CDR1 SGHKS and CDR2 YYEKEE (reference sequence). Germline trimming cut 3 bases from V and 0 bases from J; bases unmatched to any gene: 12. The CDR3 is CASSSNLQGLGSNQPQHF. In DNA, the CDR3 is TGTGCCAGCAGCTCTAACTTACAGGGGTTGGGTAGCAATCAGCCCCAGCATTTT. The entire variable domain, with the rest obtained from reference TRBV5-5 and TRBJ1-5, is as follows: DAGVTQSPTHLIKTRGQQVTLRCSPISGHKSVSWYQQVLGQGPQFIFQYYEKEERGRGNFPDRFSARQFPNYSSELNVNALLLGDSALYLCASSSNLQGLGSNQPQHFGDGTRLSIL.

This clonotype showed up just a few times. The rearrangement links TRBV7-2 to TRBJ1-1; 7 nucleotides line up with TRBD1. This CDR3 has 15 residues. Per germline, CDR1 SGHTA and CDR2 FQGNSA. V lost 0 bases to trimming and J lost 4 bases; unmatched junction nucleotides: 5. The CDR3 DNA reads TGTGCCAGCAGCTTAGCGAGGGGGCCAGGCACTGAAGCTTTCTTT. It translates to CASSLARGPGTEAFF.

The chain couples TRBV6-5 to TRBJ1-1, with D tentatively TRBD1 (5 bases). V gave up 0 bases and J gave up 5 bases, with 13 bases separating them. The length of the CDR3 is 15 residues. In germline, CDR1 is MNHEY, CDR2 SVGAGI. This chain's CDR3 is CASSYSAGMRTEAFF. CDR3 nucleotides: TGTGCCAGCAGTTACTCAGCAGGGATGAGAACTGAAGCTTTCTTT.

This clonotype was observed many times. J is TRBJ2-7 and V is TRBV6-2 or TRBV6-3, with 7 bases matching TRBD1. Unmatched junction bases numbered 6, after V lost 0 bases and J lost 10 bases. This CDR3 contains 13 residues. Per germline, CDR1 MNHEY and CDR2 SVGEGT. Here the CDR3 DNA reads TGTGCCAGCAGTTACTCTCCACAGGGGATCCAGTACTTC. Its protein is CASSYSPQGIQYF.

Turning to this clonotype: Germline and junction disagree at one end, which may indicate a read error. V is TRBV28 and J is TRBJ2-5; 10 nucleotides align to TRBD1. In germline, CDR1 is MDHEN, CDR2 SYDVKM. CDR3 length: 15 residues. As DNA, the CDR3 is TGTGCCGGCAGTGCCTTCGGACAGGGGGAGGAGACCCAGTACTTC. It encodes CAGSAFGQGEETQYF.

This clonotype occurred a few times. The gene calls are TRBV6-2 or TRBV6-3 and TRBJ1-1; maybe TRBD1 (6 bases). Between the trimmed V and J ends, which lost 6 bases and 0 bases, there was a span of 8 bases. This CDR3 contains 13 residues. Germline loops: CDR1 MNHEY, CDR2 SVGEGT. In nucleotides, the CDR3 is TGTGCCAGCAGACAGGGACTGAACACTGAAGCTTTCTTT. The encoded protein is CASRQGLNTEAFF.